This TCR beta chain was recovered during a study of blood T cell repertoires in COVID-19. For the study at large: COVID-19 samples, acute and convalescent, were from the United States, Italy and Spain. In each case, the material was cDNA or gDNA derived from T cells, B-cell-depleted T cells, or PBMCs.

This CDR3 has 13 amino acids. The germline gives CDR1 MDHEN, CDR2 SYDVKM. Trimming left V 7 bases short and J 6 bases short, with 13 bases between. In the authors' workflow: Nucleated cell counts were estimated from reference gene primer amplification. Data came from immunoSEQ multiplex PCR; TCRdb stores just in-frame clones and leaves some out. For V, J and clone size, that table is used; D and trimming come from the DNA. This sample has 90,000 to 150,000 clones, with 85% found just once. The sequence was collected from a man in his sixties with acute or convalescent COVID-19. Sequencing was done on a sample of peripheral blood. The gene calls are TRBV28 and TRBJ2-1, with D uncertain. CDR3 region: CASTTGPLNEQFF. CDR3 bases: TGTGCCAGCACCACTGGTCCCCTCAATGAGCAGTTCTTC. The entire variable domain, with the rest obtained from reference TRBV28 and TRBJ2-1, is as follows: DVKVTQSSRYLVKRTGEKVFLECVQDMDHENMFWYRQDPGLGLRLIYFSYDVKMKEKGDIPEGYSVSREKKERFSLILESASTNQTSMYLCASTTGPLNEQFFGPGTRLTVL.